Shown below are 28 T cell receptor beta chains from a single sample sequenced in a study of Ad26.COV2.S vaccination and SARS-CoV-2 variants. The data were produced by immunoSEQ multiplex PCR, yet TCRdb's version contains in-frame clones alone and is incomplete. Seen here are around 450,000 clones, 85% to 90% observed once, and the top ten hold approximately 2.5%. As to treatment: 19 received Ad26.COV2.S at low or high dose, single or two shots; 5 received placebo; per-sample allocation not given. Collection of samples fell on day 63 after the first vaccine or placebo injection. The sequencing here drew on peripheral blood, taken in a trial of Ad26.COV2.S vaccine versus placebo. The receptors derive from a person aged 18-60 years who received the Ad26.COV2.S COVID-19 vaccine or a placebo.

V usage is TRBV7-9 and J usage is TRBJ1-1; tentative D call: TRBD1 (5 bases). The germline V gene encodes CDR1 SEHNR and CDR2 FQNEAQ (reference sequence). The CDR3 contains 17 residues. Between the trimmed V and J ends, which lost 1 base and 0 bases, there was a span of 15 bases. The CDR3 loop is CASSLVGGMGMNTEAFF. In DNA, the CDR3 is TGTGCCAGCAGCTTAGTTGGGGGAATGGGGATGAACACTGAAGCTTTCTTT.

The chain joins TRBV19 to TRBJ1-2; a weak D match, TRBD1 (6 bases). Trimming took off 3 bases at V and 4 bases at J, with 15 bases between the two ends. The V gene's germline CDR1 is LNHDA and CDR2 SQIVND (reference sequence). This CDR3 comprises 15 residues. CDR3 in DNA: TGTGCCAGTAGTATGGGTTTTGCAGGGGCCTATGGCTACACCTTC. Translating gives CASSMGFAGAYGYTF.

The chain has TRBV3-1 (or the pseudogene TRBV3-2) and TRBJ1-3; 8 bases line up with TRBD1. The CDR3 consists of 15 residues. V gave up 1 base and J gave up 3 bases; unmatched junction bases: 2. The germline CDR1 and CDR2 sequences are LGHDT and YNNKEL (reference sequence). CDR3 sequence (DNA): TGTGCCAGCAGCCAAGGCGGGACAGGTGGAAACACCATATATTTT. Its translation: CASSQGGTGGNTIYF.

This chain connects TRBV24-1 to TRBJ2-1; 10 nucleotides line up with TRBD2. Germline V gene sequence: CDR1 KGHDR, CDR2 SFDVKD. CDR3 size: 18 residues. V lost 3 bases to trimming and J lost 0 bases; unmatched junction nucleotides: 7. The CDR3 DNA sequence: TGTGCCACCAGTGATGACAAAAGCGGGGGGGGCTCCTACAATGAGCAGTTCTTC. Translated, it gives CATSDDKSGGGSYNEQFF.

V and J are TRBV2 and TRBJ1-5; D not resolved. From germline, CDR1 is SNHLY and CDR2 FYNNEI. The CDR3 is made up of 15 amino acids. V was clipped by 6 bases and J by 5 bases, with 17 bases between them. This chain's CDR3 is CASSEPHTEYQPQHF. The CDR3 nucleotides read TGTGCCAGCAGCGAACCCCACACAGAGTATCAGCCCCAGCATTTT.

The CDR3 sequence: CASSEEWVAEKLFF. DNA of the CDR3: TGTGCCAGCAGTGAGGAATGGGTAGCTGAAAAACTGTTTTTT. The V call is TRBV6-2 or TRBV6-3, the J call TRBJ1-4, with D hard to call. CDR1 is MNHEY and CDR2 is SVGEGT in the germline V gene. The V gene lost 5 bases and the J gene lost 7 bases, with 14 bases spanning the gap. The CDR3 is 14 residues long.

For the CDR3, the DNA is TGTGCCAGTAGTTGGGGACAGGGGACGGATACGCAGTATTTT. This codes for CASSWGQGTDTQYF. The rearrangement joins TRBV19 to TRBJ2-3; 10 bases map to TRBD1. Germline trimming cut 5 bases from V and 6 bases from J; bases unmatched to any gene: 5. The CDR3 consists of 14 residues. Germline V gives CDR1 LNHDA, CDR2 SQIVND (reference sequence).

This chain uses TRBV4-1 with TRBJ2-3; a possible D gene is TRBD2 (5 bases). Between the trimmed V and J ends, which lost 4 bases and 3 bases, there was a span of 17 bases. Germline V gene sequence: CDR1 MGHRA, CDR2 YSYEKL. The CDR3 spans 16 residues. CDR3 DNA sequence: TGCGCCAGCAGCCCCCGTCCCTCTCTAGCTACAGATACGCAGTATTTT. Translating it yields CASSPRPSLATDTQYF.

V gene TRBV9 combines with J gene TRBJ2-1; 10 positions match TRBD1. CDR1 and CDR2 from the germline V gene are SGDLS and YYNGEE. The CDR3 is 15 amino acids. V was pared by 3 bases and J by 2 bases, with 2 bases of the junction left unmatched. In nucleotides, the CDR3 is TGTGCCAGCAGCGAGGGACAGGGGACCTACAATGAGCAGTTCTTC. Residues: CASSEGQGTYNEQFF. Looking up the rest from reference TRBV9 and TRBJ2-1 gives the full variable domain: DSGVTQTPKHLITATGQRVTLRCSPRSGDLSVYWYQQSLDQGLQFLIQYYNGEERAKGNILERFSAQQFPDLHSELNLSSLELGDSALYFCASSEGQGTYNEQFFGPGTRLTVL.

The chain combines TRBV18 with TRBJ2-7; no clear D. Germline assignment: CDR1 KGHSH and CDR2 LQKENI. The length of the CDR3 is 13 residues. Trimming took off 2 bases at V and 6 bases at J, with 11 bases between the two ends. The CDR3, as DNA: TGTGCCAGCTCACCATCTCTCATAGGCGAGCAGTACGTC. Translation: CASSPSLIGEQYV.

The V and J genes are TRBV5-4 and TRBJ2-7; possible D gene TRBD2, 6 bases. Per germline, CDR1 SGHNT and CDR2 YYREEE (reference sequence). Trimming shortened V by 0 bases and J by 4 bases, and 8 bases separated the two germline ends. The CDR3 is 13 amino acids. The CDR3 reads CASSLGLDYEQYV. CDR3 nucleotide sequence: TGTGCCAGCAGCTTGGGACTAGATTACGAGCAGTACGTC.

CDR3: CASSLADASGSANEQFF. CDR3 DNA sequence: TGTGCCAGCAGCTTAGCGGACGCTAGCGGGAGTGCCAATGAGCAGTTCTTC. This rearrangement joins TRBV7-6 to TRBJ2-1; 10 positions agree with TRBD2. Germline V gene sequence: CDR1 SGHVS, CDR2 FNYEAQ. The CDR3 length is 17 residues. V dropped 0 bases and J dropped 6; count of bases not matched to a gene: 8.

The CDR3 coding sequence is TGTGCCAGCAGCTCCTCCTACGAGCAGTACTTC. Protein product: CASSSSYEQYF. The V gene is TRBV14, the J gene TRBJ2-7; D is unclear. V dropped 5 bases and J dropped 0 bases, with 2 bases sitting between them. This CDR3 is 11 amino acids long. Germline CDR1 reads SGHDN; CDR2 reads FVKESK. The variable domain in full, completed from reference TRBV14 and TRBJ2-7, reads EAGVTQFPSHSVIEKGQTVTLRCDPISGHDNLYWYRRVMGKEIKFLLHFVKESKQDESGMPNNRFLAERTGGTYSTLKVQPAELEDSGVYFCASSSSYEQYFGPGTRLTVT.

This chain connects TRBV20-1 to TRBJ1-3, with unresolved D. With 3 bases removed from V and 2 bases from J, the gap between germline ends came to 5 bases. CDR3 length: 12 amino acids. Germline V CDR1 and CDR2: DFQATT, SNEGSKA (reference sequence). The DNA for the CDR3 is TGCAGTGCTAGTGTTCCTGGAAACACCATATATTTT. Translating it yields CSASVPGNTIYF.

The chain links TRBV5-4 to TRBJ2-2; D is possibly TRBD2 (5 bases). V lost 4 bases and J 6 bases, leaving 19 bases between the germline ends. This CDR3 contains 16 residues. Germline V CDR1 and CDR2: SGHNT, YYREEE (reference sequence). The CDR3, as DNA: TGTGCCAGCAGCCAACAACTAGTACTGGGCCCCGGGGAGCTGTTTTTT. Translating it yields CASSQQLVLGPGELFF.

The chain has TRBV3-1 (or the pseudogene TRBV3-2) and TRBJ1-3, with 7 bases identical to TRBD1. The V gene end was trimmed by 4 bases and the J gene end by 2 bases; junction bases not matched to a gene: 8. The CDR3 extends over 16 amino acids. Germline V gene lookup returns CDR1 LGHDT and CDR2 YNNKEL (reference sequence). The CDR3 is CASSLLRTGTGNTIYF. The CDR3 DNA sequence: TGTGCCAGCAGCCTACTTCGGACAGGCACTGGAAACACCATATATTTT.

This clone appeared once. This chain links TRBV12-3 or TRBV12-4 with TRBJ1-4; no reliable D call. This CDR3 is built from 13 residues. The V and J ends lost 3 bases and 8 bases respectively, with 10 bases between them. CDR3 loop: CASSFTVGEKLFF. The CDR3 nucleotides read TGTGCCAGCAGTTTCACAGTTGGGGAAAAACTGTTTTTT.

This chain's CDR3 is CASSLDFEGAREKLFF. For the CDR3, the DNA is TGCGCCAGCAGCTTGGATTTTGAGGGGGCCCGGGAAAAACTGTTTTTT. This chain links TRBV5-1 with TRBJ1-4; 7 bases agree with TRBD1. The V gene's germline CDR1 is SGHRS and CDR2 YFSETQ. With 0 bases clipped from V and 8 bases from J, the junction kept 10 bases outside the gene matches. This CDR3 is 16 amino acids long.

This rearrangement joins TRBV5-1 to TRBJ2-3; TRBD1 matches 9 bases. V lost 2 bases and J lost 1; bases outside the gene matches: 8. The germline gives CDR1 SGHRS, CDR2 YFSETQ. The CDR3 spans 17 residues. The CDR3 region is CASSFPGQGIGTDTQYF. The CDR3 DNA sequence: TGCGCCAGCAGCTTTCCGGGACAGGGAATCGGCACAGATACGCAGTATTTT.

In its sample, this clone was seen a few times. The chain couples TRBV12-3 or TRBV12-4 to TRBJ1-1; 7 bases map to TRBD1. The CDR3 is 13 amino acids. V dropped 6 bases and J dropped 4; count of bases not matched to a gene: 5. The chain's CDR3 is CASSPQGFTEAFF. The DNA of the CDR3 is TGTGCCAGCAGCCCACAGGGGTTCACTGAAGCTTTCTTT.

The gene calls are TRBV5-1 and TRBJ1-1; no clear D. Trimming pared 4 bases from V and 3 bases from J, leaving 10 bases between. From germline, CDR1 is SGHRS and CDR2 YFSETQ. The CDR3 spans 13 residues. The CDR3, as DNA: TGCGCCAGCAGCAGGGTCTCGGACACTGAAGCTTTCTTT. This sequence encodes CASSRVSDTEAFF.

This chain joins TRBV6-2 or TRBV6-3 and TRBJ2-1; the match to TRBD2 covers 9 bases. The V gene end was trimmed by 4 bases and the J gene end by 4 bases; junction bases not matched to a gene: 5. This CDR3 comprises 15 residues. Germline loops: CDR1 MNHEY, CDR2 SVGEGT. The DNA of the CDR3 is TGTGCCAGCAGTTTGTCTAGCGGGGTTTACAATGAGCAGTTCTTC. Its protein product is CASSLSSGVYNEQFF.

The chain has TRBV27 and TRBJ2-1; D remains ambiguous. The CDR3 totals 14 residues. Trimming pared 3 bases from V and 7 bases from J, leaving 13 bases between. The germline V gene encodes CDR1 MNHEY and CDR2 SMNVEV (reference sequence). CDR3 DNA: TGTGCCAGCAGTTTTACGCCCCGACGGAATGAGCAGTTCTTC. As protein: CASSFTPRRNEQFF.

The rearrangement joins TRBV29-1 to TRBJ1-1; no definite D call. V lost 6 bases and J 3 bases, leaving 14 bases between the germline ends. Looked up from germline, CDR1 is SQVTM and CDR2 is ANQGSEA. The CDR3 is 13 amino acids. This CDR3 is CSVAPLQDTEAFF. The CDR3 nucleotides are TGCAGCGTGGCCCCTCTGCAGGACACTGAAGCTTTCTTT.

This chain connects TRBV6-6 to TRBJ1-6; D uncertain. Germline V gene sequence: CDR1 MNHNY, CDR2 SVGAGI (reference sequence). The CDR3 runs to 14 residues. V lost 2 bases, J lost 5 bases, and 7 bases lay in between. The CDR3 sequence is CASSYAANNSPLHF. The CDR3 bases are TGTGCCAGCAGTTACGCTGCAAATAATTCACCCCTCCACTTT.

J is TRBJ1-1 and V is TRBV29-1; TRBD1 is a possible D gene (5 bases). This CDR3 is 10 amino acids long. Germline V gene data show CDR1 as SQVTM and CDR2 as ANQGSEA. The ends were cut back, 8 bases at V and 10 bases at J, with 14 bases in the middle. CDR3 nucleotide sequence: TGCAGCCCCCGGGGTGGGGCAGCTTTCTTT. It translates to CSPRGGAAFF.

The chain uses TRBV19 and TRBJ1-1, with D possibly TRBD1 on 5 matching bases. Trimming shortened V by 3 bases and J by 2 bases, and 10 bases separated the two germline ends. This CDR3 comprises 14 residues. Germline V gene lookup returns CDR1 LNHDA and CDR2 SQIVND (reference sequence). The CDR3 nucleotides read TGTGCCAGTAGTATGCAGGGCGGAAACACTGAAGCTTTCTTT. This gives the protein CASSMQGGNTEAFF.

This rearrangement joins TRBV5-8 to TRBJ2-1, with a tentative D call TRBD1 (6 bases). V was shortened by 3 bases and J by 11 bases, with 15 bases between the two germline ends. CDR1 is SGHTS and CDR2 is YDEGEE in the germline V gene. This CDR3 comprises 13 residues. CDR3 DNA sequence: TGTGCCAGCAGCTCGAACAGGGAAGGAAAGCAGTTCTTC. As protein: CASSSNREGKQFF.